The clone carrying this T cell receptor beta chain was counted only a few times. The data derive from a study of T cell repertoires in cytomegalovirus infection. TCRdb reanalysed the reads using MiXCR and keeps one entry per CDR3 protein. The sample lists hundreds of thousands of distinct CDR3 sequences, roughly 30% occurring once. The source of this sequence is a human donor in good health (CMV status not recorded). Some clones in this sample may be carry-over from other donors' samples. The sequencing sample was made of PBMCs.

The DNA of the CDR3 is TGCAGTGCTACCAACGGGGGTAACGAGCAGTACTTC. Encoded protein: CSATNGGNEQYF. This sequence joins TRBV20-1 and TRBJ2-7; possibly TRBD2 for D (6 bases). The CDR3 is made up of 12 amino acids. The V gene's germline CDR1 is DFQATT and CDR2 SNEGSKA (reference sequence). The V end was cut by 4 bases, the J end by 5 bases, with 12 bases between.